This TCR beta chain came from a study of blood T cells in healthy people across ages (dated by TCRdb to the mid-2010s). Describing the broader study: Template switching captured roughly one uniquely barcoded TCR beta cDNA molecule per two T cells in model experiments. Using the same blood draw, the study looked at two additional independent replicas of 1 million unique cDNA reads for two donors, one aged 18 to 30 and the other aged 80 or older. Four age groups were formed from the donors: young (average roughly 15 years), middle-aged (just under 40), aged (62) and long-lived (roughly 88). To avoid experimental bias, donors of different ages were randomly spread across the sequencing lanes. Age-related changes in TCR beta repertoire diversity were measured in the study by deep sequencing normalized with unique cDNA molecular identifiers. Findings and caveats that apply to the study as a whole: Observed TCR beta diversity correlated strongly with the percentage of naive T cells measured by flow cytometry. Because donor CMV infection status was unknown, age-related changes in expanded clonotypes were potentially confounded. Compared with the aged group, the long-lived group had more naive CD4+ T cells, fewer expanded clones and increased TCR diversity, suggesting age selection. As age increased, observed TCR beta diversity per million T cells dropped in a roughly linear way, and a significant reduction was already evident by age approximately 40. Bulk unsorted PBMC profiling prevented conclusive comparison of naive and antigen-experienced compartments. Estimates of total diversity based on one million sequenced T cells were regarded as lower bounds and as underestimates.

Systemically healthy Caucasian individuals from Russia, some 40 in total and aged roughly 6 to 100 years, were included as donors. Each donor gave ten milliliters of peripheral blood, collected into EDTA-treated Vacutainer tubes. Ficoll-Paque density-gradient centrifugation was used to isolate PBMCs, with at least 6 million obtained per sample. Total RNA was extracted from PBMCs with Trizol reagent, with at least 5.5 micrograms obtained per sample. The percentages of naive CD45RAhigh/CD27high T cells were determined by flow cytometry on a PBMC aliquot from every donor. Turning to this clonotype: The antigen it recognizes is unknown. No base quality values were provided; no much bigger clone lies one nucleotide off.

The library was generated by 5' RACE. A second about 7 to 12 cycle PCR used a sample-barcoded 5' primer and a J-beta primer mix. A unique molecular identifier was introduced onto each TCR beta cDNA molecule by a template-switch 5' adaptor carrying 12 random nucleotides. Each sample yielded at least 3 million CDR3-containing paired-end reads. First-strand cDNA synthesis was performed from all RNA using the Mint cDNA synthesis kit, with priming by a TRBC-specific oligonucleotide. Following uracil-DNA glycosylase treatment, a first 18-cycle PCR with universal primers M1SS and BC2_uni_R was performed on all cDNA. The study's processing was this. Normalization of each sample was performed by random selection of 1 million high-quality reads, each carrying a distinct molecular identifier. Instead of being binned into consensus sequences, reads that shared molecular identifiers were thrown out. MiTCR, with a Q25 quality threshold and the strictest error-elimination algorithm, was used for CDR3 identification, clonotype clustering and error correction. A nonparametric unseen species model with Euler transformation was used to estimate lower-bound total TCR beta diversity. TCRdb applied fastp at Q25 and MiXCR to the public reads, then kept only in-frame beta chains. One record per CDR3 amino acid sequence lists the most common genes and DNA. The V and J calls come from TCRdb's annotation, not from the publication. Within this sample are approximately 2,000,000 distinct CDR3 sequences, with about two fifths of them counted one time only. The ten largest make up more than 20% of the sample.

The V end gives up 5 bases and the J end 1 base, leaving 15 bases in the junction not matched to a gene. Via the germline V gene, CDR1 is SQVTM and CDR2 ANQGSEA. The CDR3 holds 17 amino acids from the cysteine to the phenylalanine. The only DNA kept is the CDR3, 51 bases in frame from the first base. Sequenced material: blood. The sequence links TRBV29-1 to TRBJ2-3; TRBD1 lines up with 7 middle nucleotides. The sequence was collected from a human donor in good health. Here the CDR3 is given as CSVRPMKMTGRTDTQYF. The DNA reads TGCAGCGTTCGTCCAATGAAGATGACAGGGCGCACAGATACGCAGTATTTT.